Reported below is one T cell receptor (beta chain). Its antigen is undetermined. The record originates from a study of blood T cells in healthy people across ages. Notes on the study in general: Naive and antigen-experienced cells could not be conclusively compared, given unsorted PBMCs.

CDR1 is SGDLS, CDR2 YYNGEE, per germline. The CDR3 loop spans 15 amino acids. V was pared by 3 bases and J by 3 bases, with 15 bases between. The sample providers were healthy Caucasian people from Russia, aged roughly 6 to 100. The authors ran a second PCR of about 6 to 11 cycles using a sample-barcoded 5' primer and a J-beta primer mix. TCRdb recomputed calls from the 5' RACE reads with MiXCR, one row per CDR3 protein. The repertoire holds 1 million to 1.2 million distinct CDR3 sequences, 35% to 45% seen once, with 13% in the top ten. This sequence joins TRBV9 and TRBJ1-2; D gene uncertain. The sequencing input was blood. This receptor was taken from a man between 18 and 35 years old in good health. The CDR3 sequence is CASSGLVESDYGYTF. CDR3 DNA sequence: TGTGCCAGCAGCGGACTGGTAGAGTCCGACTATGGCTACACCTTC. Full variable domain (remainder filled in from reference TRBV9 and TRBJ1-2): DSGVTQTPKHLITATGQRVTLRCSPRSGDLSVYWYQQSLDQGLQFLIQYYNGEERAKGNILERFSAQQFPDLHSELNLSSLELGDSALYFCASSGLVESDYGYTFGSGTRLTVV.